This T cell receptor (beta chain) was obtained from a study of CD8+ T cells in alopecia areata. Across the study: Patients in the treated group were given tofacitinib by mouth, 5 to 10 mg twice a day. General study points: Scalp clonality and expanded CD8+ clones among the top 100 fell significantly with tofacitinib. Scalp samples also contribute reads from the resident alphabeta T cells found in normal skin. Given one nonresponder, whether baseline CD8+ expansion relates to response remains uncertain.

Treatment here: oral pan-JAK inhibitor, 5-10 mg twice daily. Extracted from the samples, RNA was reverse transcribed into cDNA to serve as the sequencing template. Repertoires were generated with immunoSEQ multiplex PCR, while TCRdb's copy carries only in-frame clones and drops some. The table shows roughly 150,000 clones, with 45% to 65% occurring only once. This clone was counted between two and nine times. Its specificity is unknown. The germline V gene encodes CDR1 SGHTA and CDR2 FQGTGA. With 3 bases removed from V and 4 bases from J, the gap between germline ends came to 11 bases. The CDR3 spans 14 residues.

The sample here was CD8+ T cells sorted from blood, taken at week 4, from a patient treated with tofacitinib. This receptor was obtained from a human donor with alopecia areata. The J gene is TRBJ2-3, the V gene TRBV7-3; a weak D match, TRBD2 (5 bases). The CDR3 is CASSFRIASDTQYF. CDR3 sequence (DNA): TGTGCCAGCAGCTTTCGGATAGCGTCAGATACGCAGTATTTT.